The rows below give T cell receptor beta chains drawn from one sample of a study of shared clonotypes between healthy human individuals. Libraries were prepared by immunoSEQ multiplex PCR; TCRdb keeps only in-frame clonotypes and omits some of them. This sample has hundreds of thousands of clones, with 74% found just once. Material for sequencing was memory CD4+ T cells sorted from blood. These receptors all stem from a woman in her twenties or thirties in good health. Both conserved end residues are trimmed from each CDR3.

V gene,CDR3 protein
TRBV5-1,ASRGTGGAKTQY
TRBV5-1,ASSLHQGARGQF
TRBV7-9,ASSHTDRIGGKLF
TRBV10-3,AISPTGLDSNIQY
TRBV6-6,ASSSLKGSATEAF
TRBV7-2,ASSLGGGGTEAF
TRBV5-4,ASRRGPEETQY
TRBV30,AWSQRHETQY
TRBV5-1,ASSLGNRVRSTEAF
TRBV5-5,ASSSDPGPNEKLF
TRBV29-1,SARTVSYEQY
TRBV27,ASSSRGRRSYEQY
TRBV18,ASSRDPNTEAF
TRBV28,ASVTPTGSAEAF
TRBV28,ASSFGSARTGPINQPQH
TRBV4-1,ASSQVGELF
TRBV28,ASSLGTGLGYEQY
TRBV30,AYRRAGPYEQY
TRBV27,ASSSAGVSGLAF
TRBV11-2,ASSFTAVSYNEQF
TRBV15,ATSLSGRGYEQY
TRBV4-1,ASSPRGQGTTYEQY
TRBV6-5,ASSTTNEKLF
TRBV23-1,ASSRVKDCGQDLNYEQY
TRBV2,ASTRTAIDQPQH
TRBV7-9,ASSWGGDQPQH
TRBV29-1,SGGTATNEKLF